One sample yielded the 27 T cell receptor beta chains listed below, sequenced in a study of cytomegalovirus exposure and HLA in healthy donors. Primers for the PCR totalled 60 Vbeta and 13 Jbeta. Using immunoSEQ multiplex PCR, the repertoire was profiled, and TCRdb retains in-frame clones only, with some absent. Of roughly 150,000 clones listed, about 80% are singletons. Sequences were obtained from PBMCs. The origin of the receptors is a man aged 45 to 65 in good health and CMV-seropositive.

The CDR3 reads CASSRQGPGNTEAFF. CDR3 nucleotide sequence: TGTGCCAGCAGCAGACAGGGTCCGGGAAACACTGAAGCTTTCTTT. V gene TRBV7-9 combines with J gene TRBJ1-1, with 7 bases identical to TRBD1. The CDR3 sequence is 15 residues long. Germline V gives CDR1 SEHNR, CDR2 FQNEAQ (reference sequence). V lost 5 bases, J lost 2 bases, and 8 bases stayed unmatched.

This chain uses TRBV9 with TRBJ2-6, with 13 bases aligning to TRBD2. Germline CDR1 reads SGDLS; CDR2 reads YYNGEE. After removal of 3 bases from V and 2 bases from J, the junction contained 2 bases not matched to a gene. The CDR3 consists of 17 residues. The CDR3 nucleotides are TGTGCCAGCAGCGGGGGACTAGCGGGGCCTGGGGCCAACGTCCTGACTTTC. Translated: CASSGGLAGPGANVLTF.

The chain has TRBV6-5 and TRBJ2-1; a possible D gene is TRBD2 (6 bases). V was pared by 6 bases and J by 7 bases, with 19 bases between. The CDR3 is made up of 15 amino acids. Germline V CDR1 and CDR2: MNHEY, SVGAGI. The chain's CDR3 is CASRPGVTARNEQFF. The CDR3 DNA reads as TGTGCCAGCAGGCCGGGGGTGACAGCCAGGAATGAGCAGTTCTTC.

This clone was observed once. The chain combines TRBV30 with TRBJ1-3, with D perhaps matching TRBD1 (5 bases). CDR3 length: 13 amino acids. Trimming shortened V by 0 bases and J by 7 bases, and 10 bases separated the two germline ends. The V gene's germline CDR1 is GTSNPN and CDR2 SVGIG (reference sequence). The CDR3 DNA reads as TGTGCCTGGAGTGTCCAGGGTGGGAACACCATATATTTT. Its translation: CAWSVQGGNTIYF.

In this sample, this clone turned up once. The chain joins TRBV7-2 to TRBJ1-5; 8 nucleotides match TRBD1. Germline V gene sequence: CDR1 SGHTA, CDR2 FQGNSA. The CDR3 has 14 amino acids. With V trimmed by 5 bases and J by 9 bases, 9 bases remained unmatched. CDR3 sequence (DNA): TGTGCCAGCAGCCCGCAGGGGGCAAGTAGGCCCCAGCATTTT. It encodes CASSPQGASRPQHF.

The genes are TRBV6-6 and TRBJ2-7, with 8 bases matching TRBD1. This CDR3 is 15 amino acids long. Germline-derived CDR1 and CDR2 are MNHNY and SVGAGI (reference sequence). Germline trimming cut 10 bases from V and 4 bases from J; bases unmatched to any gene: 15. CDR3 coding DNA: TGTGCCACCCTGACGGACAGGGACCCCTTTTACGAGCAGTACTTC. Translated: CATLTDRDPFYEQYF.

This clone was seen more than once but under ten times. V is TRBV6-1 and J is TRBJ2-5, with D hard to call. The V end lost 1 base, the J end lost 6 bases, and 12 bases lay between the germline ends. In germline, CDR1 is MNHNS, CDR2 SASEGT. The CDR3 is 14 amino acids. The CDR3 region is CASSEGPSRKTQYF. Here the CDR3 DNA reads TGTGCCAGCAGTGAAGGACCCTCCAGGAAGACCCAGTACTTC.

This clone was counted between two and nine times. The gene calls are TRBV29-1 and TRBJ1-3; D is uncertain. Looked up from germline, CDR1 is SQVTM and CDR2 is ANQGSEA. The CDR3 length is 14 residues. Trimming pared 4 bases from V and 0 bases from J, leaving 10 bases between. CDR3 nucleotide sequence: TGCAGCGTTGCAGGACTGAACTCTGGAAACACCATATATTTT. Translated: CSVAGLNSGNTIYF.

The V call is TRBV11-2, the J call TRBJ1-1; TRBD1 aligns across 11 bases. The length of the CDR3 is 15 residues. Unmatched junction bases numbered 11, after V lost 6 bases and J lost 8 bases. CDR1 and CDR2 from the germline V gene are SGHAT and FQNNGV. CDR3 sequence reads: CASSRTGGPTREAFF. The DNA of the CDR3 is TGTGCCAGCAGTCGGACAGGGGGCCCCACGCGGGAAGCTTTCTTT.

This clone occurred a few times. This rearrangement joins TRBV4-3 to TRBJ2-5; D is possibly TRBD2 (6 bases). Looked up from germline, CDR1 is LGHNA and CDR2 is YSLEER. The CDR3 runs 17 residues. Deletions cut 0 bases from V and 1 base from J, with 15 bases between. The CDR3 here is CASSQDTGVRVQETQYF. DNA of the CDR3: TGCGCCAGCAGCCAAGATACGGGGGTAAGGGTCCAAGAGACCCAGTACTTC.

The rearrangement links TRBV11-2 to TRBJ1-3; D gene ambiguous. CDR3 size: 16 residues. The V and J ends lost 0 bases and 0 bases respectively, with 9 bases between them. CDR1 and CDR2 (germline): SGHAT, FQNNGV. The CDR3 nucleotides read TGTGCCAGCAGCTTAGACGGGATACCCTCTGGAAACACCATATATTTT. It translates to CASSLDGIPSGNTIYF.

This clone has only a few counts. The chain has TRBV18 and TRBJ2-7; 12 bases map to TRBD2. Trimming at V came to 6 bases and at J to 1 base, leaving 7 bases not matched to a gene. This CDR3 contains 16 residues. Germline loops: CDR1 KGHSH, CDR2 LQKENI. The CDR3 protein is CASSNLGLAGSYEQYF. CDR3 DNA sequence: TGTGCCAGCTCGAACCTTGGACTAGCGGGGTCCTACGAGCAGTACTTC.

Sample share makes this clone medium-sized. The CDR3 is CASSQETGGSYNEQFF. CDR3 nucleotide sequence: TGCGCCAGCAGCCAGGAAACAGGGGGGTCCTACAATGAGCAGTTCTTC. The chain carries TRBV4-3 and TRBJ2-1; 8 nucleotides match TRBD1. The CDR3 is 16 residues long. J lost 1 base, V lost 3 bases, and 5 bases had no gene match. Per the germline V gene, CDR1 is LGHNA and CDR2 is YSLEER.

As to this clone: The sample carries other DNA sequences with the same CDR3. The CDR3 protein is CASSLGSGGSYEQYF. The CDR3 DNA is TGTGCCAGCAGTTTAGGCTCAGGGGGCTCCTACGAGCAGTACTTC. The chain couples TRBV27 to TRBJ2-7; 7 positions match TRBD1. The CDR3 sequence is 15 residues long. Per the germline V gene, CDR1 is MNHEY and CDR2 is SMNVEV (reference sequence). With 2 bases clipped from V and 0 bases from J, the junction kept 4 bases outside the gene matches.

The J gene is TRBJ2-6, the V gene TRBV4-3, with D perhaps TRBD2 (6 bases). Germline V gene lookup returns CDR1 LGHNA and CDR2 YSLEER. Trimming shortened V by 0 bases and J by 2 bases, and 11 bases separated the two germline ends. This CDR3 spans 17 amino acids. CDR3: CASSQDKTGAGANVLTF. The CDR3 region has the DNA TGCGCCAGCAGCCAAGATAAGACGGGGGCTGGGGCCAACGTCCTGACTTTC.

The rearrangement joins TRBV11-1 to TRBJ1-1, with D maybe TRBD1 (6 bases). CDR3 size: 14 residues. V lost 5 bases and J 5 bases, leaving 15 bases between the germline ends. Germline values: CDR1 SGHAT, CDR2 FQDESV (reference sequence). The CDR3 loop reads CASSIRGSSTEAFF. CDR3 DNA sequence: TGTGCCAGCAGCATCAGGGGCTCGAGTACTGAAGCTTTCTTT.

This clone was recorded a few times. V and J are TRBV28 and TRBJ1-2, with 7 bases aligning to TRBD1. The CDR3 length is 14 residues. V was pared by 4 bases and J by 2 bases, with 4 bases of the junction left unmatched. Per the germline V gene, CDR1 is MDHEN and CDR2 is SYDVKM. CDR3 residues: CASSSTGENYGYTF. The CDR3 coding sequence is TGTGCCAGCAGTTCCACAGGGGAGAACTATGGCTACACCTTC.

This chain uses TRBV21-1 with TRBJ2-7; the listed D gene, TRBD2, was not tested against the DNA. TRBV21-1 is classified as a pseudogene. The CDR3 runs 17 residues. The CDR3, as DNA: TGTGCCAGCAGCAAAGCCCCTTCAGGTAGCGGGGTCTCCGAGCAGTACTTC. This encodes CASSKAPSGSGVSEQYF.

For the CDR3, the DNA is TGTGCCAGCAGCAGGAGGGGGGGAACTGGGGCCAACGTCCTGACTTTC. It is translated as CASSRRGGTGANVLTF. The chain joins TRBV5-4 to TRBJ2-6; a weak D match, TRBD2 (7 bases). Trimming removed 4 bases from V and 2 bases from J, with 13 bases in between. The CDR3 contains 16 residues. Per germline, CDR1 SGHNT and CDR2 YYREEE (reference sequence).

The rearrangement uses TRBV19 and TRBJ1-6, with 11 nucleotides matching TRBD1. Germline assignment: CDR1 LNHDA and CDR2 SQIVND (reference sequence). V dropped 3 bases and J dropped 11; count of bases not matched to a gene: 9. This CDR3 spans 16 amino acids. The CDR3 spells CASSIPGTGGPPPLHF. The CDR3 region has the DNA TGTGCCAGTAGTATCCCCGGGACAGGGGGACCTCCACCCCTCCACTTT.

The CDR3 loop reads CASSASRDRGYEQYF. The CDR3 DNA reads as TGCGCCAGCAGTGCAAGCCGGGACAGGGGGTACGAGCAGTACTTC. The V gene is TRBV10-2, the J gene TRBJ2-7, with 11 bases lining up with TRBD1. The CDR3 spans 15 residues. Germline lookup yields CDR1 WSHSY and CDR2 SAAADI. J was trimmed by 4 bases and V by 4 bases; bases with no gene match: 6.

This clone has just one count. This chain links TRBV27 with TRBJ1-5; 8 nucleotides line up with TRBD1. The V gene's germline CDR1 is MNHEY and CDR2 SMNVEV (reference sequence). V lost 5 bases to trimming and J lost 0 bases; unmatched junction nucleotides: 6. This CDR3 region has 16 residues. The CDR3 sequence: CASSRTGTYSNQPQHF. The DNA of the CDR3 is TGTGCCAGCAGTAGGACAGGGACTTATAGCAATCAGCCCCAGCATTTT.

This chain connects TRBV18 to TRBJ1-6, with a weak D call TRBD1 (6 bases). CDR3 length equals 15 residues. The V gene's germline CDR1 is KGHSH and CDR2 LQKENI. Trimming took 3 bases from V and 8 from J, leaving 14 bases between them. The CDR3 loop is CASSPMSRGHSPLHF. The CDR3 DNA sequence: TGTGCCAGCTCACCCATGAGCAGGGGTCATTCACCCCTCCACTTT. Full variable domain (missing parts from reference TRBV18 and TRBJ1-6): NAGVMQNPRHLVRRRGQEARLRCSPMKGHSHVYWYRQLPEEGLKFMVYLQKENIIDESGMPKERFSAEFPKEGPSILRIQQVVRGDSAAYFCASSPMSRGHSPLHFGNGTRLTVT.

The genes are TRBV11-2 and TRBJ1-2, with 7 bases identical to TRBD1. Germline V gene sequence: CDR1 SGHAT, CDR2 FQNNGV. The J segment lost 4 bases and the V segment lost 0 bases, leaving 5 bases of the junction unmatched. This CDR3 has 15 amino acids. The CDR3 loop is CASSLEPTGPYGYTF. CDR3 DNA sequence: TGTGCCAGCAGCTTAGAGCCGACAGGGCCCTATGGCTACACCTTC.

The V call is TRBV7-9, the J call TRBJ2-7; D perhaps matches TRBD1 (6 bases). CDR1 SEHNR and CDR2 FQNEAQ come from the germline V gene (reference sequence). This CDR3 is built from 14 residues. The ends were cut back, 3 bases at V and 2 bases at J, with 11 bases in the middle. The CDR3 bases are TGTGCCAGCAGCTTGACAGGTAATGCCTACGAGCAGTACTTC. This encodes CASSLTGNAYEQYF. The full variable domain, in which reference TRBV7-9 and TRBJ2-7 provide the parts outside the CDR3, is DTGVSQNPRHKITKRGQNVTFRCDPISEHNRLYWYRQTLGQGPEFLTYFQNEAQLEKSRLLSDRFSAERPKGSFSTLEIQRTEQGDSAMYLCASSLTGNAYEQYFGPGTRLTVT.

In this sample, this clone turned up a few times. The chain couples TRBV11-2 to TRBJ2-5; 7 bases are a match to TRBD1. V shed 5 bases and J 7 bases; nucleotides not matched to a gene: 16. This CDR3 has 16 residues. CDR1 is SGHAT, CDR2 FQNNGV, per germline. The CDR3 is CASSGTSRQGFGTQYF. The CDR3, as DNA: TGTGCCAGCAGCGGAACGAGTAGACAGGGTTTCGGGACCCAGTACTTC.

The rearrangement links TRBV21-1 to TRBJ2-2; the table's D call TRBD1 went unverified against the DNA. TRBV21-1 is a pseudogene locus. The CDR3 has 15 amino acids. As DNA, the CDR3 is TGTGCCAGCAGCAAAGAGGGGGACAACACCGGGGAGCTGTTTTTT. Amino acid sequence: CASSKEGDNTGELFF.